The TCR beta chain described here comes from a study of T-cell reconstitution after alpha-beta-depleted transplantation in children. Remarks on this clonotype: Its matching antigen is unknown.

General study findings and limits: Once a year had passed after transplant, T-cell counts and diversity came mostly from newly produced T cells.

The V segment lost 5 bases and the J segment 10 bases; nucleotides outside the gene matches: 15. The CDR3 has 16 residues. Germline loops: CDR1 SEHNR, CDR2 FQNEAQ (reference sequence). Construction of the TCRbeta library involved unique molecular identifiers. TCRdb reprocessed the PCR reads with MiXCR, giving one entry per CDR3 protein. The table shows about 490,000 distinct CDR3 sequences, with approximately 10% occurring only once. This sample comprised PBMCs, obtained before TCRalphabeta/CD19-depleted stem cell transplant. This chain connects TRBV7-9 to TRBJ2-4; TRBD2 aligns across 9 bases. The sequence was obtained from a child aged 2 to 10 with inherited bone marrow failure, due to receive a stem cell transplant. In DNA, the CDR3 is TGTGCCAGCAGCATAGGGAGGTATAGCGGGAGCGGGATTCAGTACTTC. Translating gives CASSIGRYSGSGIQYF.